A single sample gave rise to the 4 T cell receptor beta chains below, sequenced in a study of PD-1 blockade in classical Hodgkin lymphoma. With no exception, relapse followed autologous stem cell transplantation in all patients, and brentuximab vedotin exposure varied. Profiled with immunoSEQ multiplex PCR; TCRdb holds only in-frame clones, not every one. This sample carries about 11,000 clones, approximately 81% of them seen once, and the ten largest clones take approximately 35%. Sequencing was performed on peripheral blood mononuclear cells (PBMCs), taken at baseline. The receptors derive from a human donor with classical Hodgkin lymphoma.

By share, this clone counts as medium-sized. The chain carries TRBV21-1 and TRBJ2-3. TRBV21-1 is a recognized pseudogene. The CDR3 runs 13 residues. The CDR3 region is CASSDGGTDTQYF. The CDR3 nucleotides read TGTGCCAGCTCTGATGGTGGCACAGATACGCAGTATTTT.

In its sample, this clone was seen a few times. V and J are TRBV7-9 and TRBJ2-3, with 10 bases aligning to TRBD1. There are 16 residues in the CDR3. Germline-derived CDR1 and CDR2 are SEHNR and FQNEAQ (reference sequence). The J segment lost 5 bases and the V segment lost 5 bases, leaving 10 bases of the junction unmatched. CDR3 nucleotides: TGTGCCAGCAGCCCGTGGGACAGGGGATCAGAAGATACGCAGTATTTT. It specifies CASSPWDRGSEDTQYF.

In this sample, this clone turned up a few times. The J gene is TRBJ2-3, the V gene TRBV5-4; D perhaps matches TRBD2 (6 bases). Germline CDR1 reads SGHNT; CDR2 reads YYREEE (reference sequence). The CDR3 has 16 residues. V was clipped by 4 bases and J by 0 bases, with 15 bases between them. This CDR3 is CASSRAGLFSTDTQYF. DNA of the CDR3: TGTGCCAGCAGCCGGGCGGGACTCTTTAGCACAGATACGCAGTATTTT.

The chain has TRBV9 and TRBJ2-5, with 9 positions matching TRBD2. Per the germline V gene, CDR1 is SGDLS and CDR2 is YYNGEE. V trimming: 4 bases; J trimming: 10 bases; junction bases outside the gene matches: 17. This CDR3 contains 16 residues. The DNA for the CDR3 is TGTGCCAGCAGCACCCATTCGGGACTAGCCCCCGGGGGCCAGTACTTC. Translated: CASSTHSGLAPGGQYF. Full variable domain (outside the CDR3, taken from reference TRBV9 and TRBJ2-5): DSGVTQTPKHLITATGQRVTLRCSPRSGDLSVYWYQQSLDQGLQFLIQYYNGEERAKGNILERFSAQQFPDLHSELNLSSLELGDSALYFCASSTHSGLAPGGQYFGPGTRLLVL.